The next 7 T cell receptor beta chains were all read from a single sample in a study of T cell repertoires in cytomegalovirus infection. No antigens are known for them. TCRdb used MiXCR to reprocess the reads, holding one entry per CDR3 protein. The table has 50,000 or so distinct CDR3 sequences, roughly a fifth seen once. The sequenced sample was CD8+ T cells from cultured PBMCs, obtained from culture after CMV antigen stimulation. The receptor source for this set is a human donor in good health (CMV status not recorded). Some clones in this sample may be carry-over from other donors' samples.

This clonotype was counted at least ten times. V gene TRBV7-9 combines with J gene TRBJ2-5; D is uncertain. Germline V CDR1 and CDR2: SEHNR, FQNEAQ (reference sequence). Deletions cut 5 bases from V and 2 bases from J, with 9 bases between. This CDR3 is built from 13 residues. DNA of the CDR3: TGTGCCAGCAGCCACGACGGACAAGAGACCCAGTACTTC. This gives the protein CASSHDGQETQYF.

V gene TRBV9 combines with J gene TRBJ1-1; the match to TRBD1 covers 8 bases. CDR1 and CDR2 (germline): SGDLS, YYNGEE. V shed 3 bases, J shed 6 bases, and the junction held 7 bases outside the gene matches. This CDR3 has 14 residues. CDR3 sequence reads: CASSAGQGGAEAFF. As DNA, the CDR3 is TGTGCCAGCAGCGCAGGACAGGGAGGAGCTGAAGCTTTCTTT.

CDR3 DNA: TGTGCCAGTAGCCCCCGGACTAGCGGGACTGTACAAGAGACCCAGTACTTC. It yields the protein CASSPRTSGTVQETQYF. The chain employs TRBV19 and TRBJ2-5; TRBD2 matches 12 bases. CDR3 length: 17 residues. The germline CDR1 and CDR2 sequences are LNHDA and SQIVND (reference sequence). V shed 6 bases and J 2 bases; nucleotides not matched to a gene: 10.

The chain joins TRBV7-2 to TRBJ1-1, with 9 bases that match TRBD1. The CDR3 spans 15 residues. The ends lost 4 bases at V and 5 bases at J; junction bases unmatched: 8. Germline values: CDR1 SGHTA, CDR2 FQGNSA. This CDR3 is CASSSSDRGWTEAFF. The CDR3 DNA reads as TGTGCCAGCAGCTCATCGGACAGGGGTTGGACTGAAGCTTTCTTT.

This chain uses TRBV6-1 with TRBJ2-3, with 11 nucleotides matching TRBD2. Germline assignment: CDR1 MNHNS and CDR2 SASEGT. The CDR3 contains 18 residues. Trimming at V came to 4 bases and at J to 7 bases, leaving 16 bases not matched to a gene. The CDR3 coding sequence is TGTGCCAGCAGTGCCACCACCCATAGCGGGGGGGCCCTATATACGCAGTATTTT. Its protein product is CASSATTHSGGALYTQYF.

This clonotype was recorded many times. The CDR3 nucleotides are TGTGCCAGCGGACGGATGGCCACTGAAGCTTTCTTT. This translates into CASGRMATEAFF. The gene calls are TRBV25-1 and TRBJ1-1; D ambiguous. From germline, CDR1 is MGHDK and CDR2 SYGVNS. The length of the CDR3 is 12 residues. With 8 bases removed from V and 4 bases from J, the gap between germline ends came to 11 bases.

This clonotype showed up just a few times. This chain joins TRBV7-8 and TRBJ2-3; perhaps TRBD2 as D (6 bases). CDR1 is SGHVS, CDR2 FQNEAQ, per germline. V lost 1 base and J lost 4, with 6 bases in between. The length of the CDR3 is 13 residues. The CDR3 coding sequence is TGTGCCAGCAGCTTAGGCGGGGCAGATACGCAGTATTTT. Translating it yields CASSLGGADTQYF.